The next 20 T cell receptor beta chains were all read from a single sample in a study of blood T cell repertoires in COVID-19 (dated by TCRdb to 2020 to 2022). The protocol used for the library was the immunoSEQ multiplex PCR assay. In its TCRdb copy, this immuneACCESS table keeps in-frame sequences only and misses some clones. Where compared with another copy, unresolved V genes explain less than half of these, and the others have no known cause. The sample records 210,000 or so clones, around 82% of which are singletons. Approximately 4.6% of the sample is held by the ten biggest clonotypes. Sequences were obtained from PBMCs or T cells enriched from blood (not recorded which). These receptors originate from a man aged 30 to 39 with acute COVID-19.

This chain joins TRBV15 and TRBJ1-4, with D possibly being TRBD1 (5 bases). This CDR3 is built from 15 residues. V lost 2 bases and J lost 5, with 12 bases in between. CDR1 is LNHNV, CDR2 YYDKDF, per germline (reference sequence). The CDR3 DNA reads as TGTGCCACCAGCAGAAGTCCGGGGGACAATGAAAAACTGTTTTTT. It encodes CATSRSPGDNEKLFF. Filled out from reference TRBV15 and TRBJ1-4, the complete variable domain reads DAMVIQNPRYQVTQFGKPVTLSCSQTLNHNVMYWYQQKSSQAPKLLFHYYDKDFNNEADTPDNFQSRRPNTSFCFLDIRSPGLGDTAMYLCATSRSPGDNEKLFFGSGTQLSVL.

The CDR3 DNA follows: TGTGCCAGCAGTGATTCAGGGCGACAGGGCAACAACTATGGCTACACCTTC. Translated, it gives CASSDSGRQGNNYGYTF. V usage is TRBV2 and J usage is TRBJ1-2, with TRBD1 matching 7 bases. The J segment lost 2 bases and the V segment lost 3 bases, leaving 12 bases of the junction unmatched. This CDR3 has 17 residues. Per the germline V gene, CDR1 is SNHLY and CDR2 is FYNNEI.

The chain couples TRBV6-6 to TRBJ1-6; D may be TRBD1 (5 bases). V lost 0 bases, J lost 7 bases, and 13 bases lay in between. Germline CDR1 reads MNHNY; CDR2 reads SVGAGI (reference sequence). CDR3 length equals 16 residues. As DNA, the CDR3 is TGTGCCAGCAGTTACTCGACGGGGGGAAGGAATTCACCCCTCCACTTT. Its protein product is CASSYSTGGRNSPLHF.

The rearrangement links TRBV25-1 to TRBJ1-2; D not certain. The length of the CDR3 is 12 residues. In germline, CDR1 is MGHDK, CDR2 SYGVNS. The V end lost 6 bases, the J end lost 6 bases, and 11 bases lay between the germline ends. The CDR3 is CASRDGSDGYTF. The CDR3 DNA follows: TGTGCCAGCAGAGACGGGAGCGATGGCTACACCTTC.

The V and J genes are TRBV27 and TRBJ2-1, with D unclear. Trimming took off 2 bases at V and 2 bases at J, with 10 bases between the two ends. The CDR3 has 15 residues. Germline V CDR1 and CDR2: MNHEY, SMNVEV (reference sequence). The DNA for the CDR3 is TGTGCCAGCAGTTTAACGGTTTTACCCTACAATGAGCAGTTCTTC. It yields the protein CASSLTVLPYNEQFF.

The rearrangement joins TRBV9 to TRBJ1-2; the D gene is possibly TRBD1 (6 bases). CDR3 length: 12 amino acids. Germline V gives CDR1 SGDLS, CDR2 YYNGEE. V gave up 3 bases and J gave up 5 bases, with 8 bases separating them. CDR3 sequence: CASSAGEYGYTF. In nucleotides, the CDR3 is TGTGCCAGCAGCGCAGGGGAATATGGCTACACCTTC.

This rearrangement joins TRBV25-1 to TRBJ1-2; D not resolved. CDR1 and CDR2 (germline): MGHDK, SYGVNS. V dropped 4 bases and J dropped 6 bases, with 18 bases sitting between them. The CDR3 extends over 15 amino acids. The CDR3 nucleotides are TGTGCCAGCAGTGGCGGACTCACCGGTGGGCATGGCTACACCTTC. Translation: CASSGGLTGGHGYTF.

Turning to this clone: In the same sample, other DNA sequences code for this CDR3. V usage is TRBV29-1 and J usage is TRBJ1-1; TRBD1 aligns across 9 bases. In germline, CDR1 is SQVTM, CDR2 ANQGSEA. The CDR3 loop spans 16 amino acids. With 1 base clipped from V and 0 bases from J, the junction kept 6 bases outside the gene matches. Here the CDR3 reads CSVEGDREVMNTEAFF. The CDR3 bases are TGCAGCGTTGAAGGGGACAGGGAGGTCATGAACACTGAAGCTTTCTTT.

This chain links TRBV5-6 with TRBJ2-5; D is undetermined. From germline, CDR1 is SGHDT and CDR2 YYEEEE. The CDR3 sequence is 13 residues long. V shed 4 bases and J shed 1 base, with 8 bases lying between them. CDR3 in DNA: TGTGCCAGCAGCCCCTCTATCCAAGAGACCCAGTACTTC. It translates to CASSPSIQETQYF.

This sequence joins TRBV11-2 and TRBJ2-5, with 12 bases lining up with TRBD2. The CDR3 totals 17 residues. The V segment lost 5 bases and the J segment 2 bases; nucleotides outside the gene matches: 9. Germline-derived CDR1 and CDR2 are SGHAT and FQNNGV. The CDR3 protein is CASSRSRLAGEQETQYF. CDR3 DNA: TGTGCCAGCAGCCGCTCCCGACTAGCGGGGGAACAAGAGACCCAGTACTTC.

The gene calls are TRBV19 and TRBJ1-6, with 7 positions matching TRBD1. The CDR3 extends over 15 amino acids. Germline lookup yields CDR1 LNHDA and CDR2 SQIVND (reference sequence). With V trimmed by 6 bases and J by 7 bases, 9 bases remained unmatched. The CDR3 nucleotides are TGTGCCAGTAGCCAACAGGGGAGGTGGAATTCACCCCTCCACTTT. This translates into CASSQQGRWNSPLHF. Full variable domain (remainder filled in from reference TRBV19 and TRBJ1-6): DGGITQSPKYLFRKEGQNVTLSCEQNLNHDAMYWYRQDPGQGLRLIYYSQIVNDFQKGDIAEGYSVSREKKESFPLTVTSAQKNPTAFYLCASSQQGRWNSPLHFGNGTRLTVT.

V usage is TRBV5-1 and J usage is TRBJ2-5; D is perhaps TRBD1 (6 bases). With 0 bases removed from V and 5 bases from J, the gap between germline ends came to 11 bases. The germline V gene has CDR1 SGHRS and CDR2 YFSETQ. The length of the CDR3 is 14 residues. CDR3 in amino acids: CASSLDRAGETQYF. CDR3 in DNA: TGCGCCAGCAGCTTGGACAGGGCAGGGGAGACCCAGTACTTC.

Written as DNA, the CDR3 is TGTGCCAGCAGTTCAAGACAGGGTCTTGGGTACACTGAAGCTTTCTTT. It translates to CASSSRQGLGYTEAFF. The V call is TRBV27, the J call TRBJ1-1; 7 bases agree with TRBD1. CDR1 is MNHEY and CDR2 is SMNVEV in the germline V gene (reference sequence). This CDR3 region has 16 residues. The trim removed 4 bases at V and 3 bases at J, leaving 11 bases unmatched.

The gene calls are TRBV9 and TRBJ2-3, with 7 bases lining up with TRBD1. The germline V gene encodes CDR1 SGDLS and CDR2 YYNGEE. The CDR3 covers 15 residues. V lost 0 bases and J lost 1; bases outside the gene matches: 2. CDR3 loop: CASSVVDRGTDTQYF. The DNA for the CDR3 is TGTGCCAGCAGCGTAGTAGACAGGGGCACAGATACGCAGTATTTT.

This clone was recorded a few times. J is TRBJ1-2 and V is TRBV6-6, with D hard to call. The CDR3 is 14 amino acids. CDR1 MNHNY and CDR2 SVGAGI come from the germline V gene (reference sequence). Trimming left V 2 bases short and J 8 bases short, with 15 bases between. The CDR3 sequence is CASSYLPNREGYTF. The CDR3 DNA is TGTGCCAGCAGTTACCTCCCAAACAGAGAAGGCTACACCTTC.

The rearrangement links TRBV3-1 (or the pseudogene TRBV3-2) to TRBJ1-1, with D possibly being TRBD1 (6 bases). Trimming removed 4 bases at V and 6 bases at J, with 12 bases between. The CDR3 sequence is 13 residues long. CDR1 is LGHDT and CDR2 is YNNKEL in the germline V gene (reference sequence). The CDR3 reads CASSLQGSPEAFF. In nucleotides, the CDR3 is TGTGCCAGCAGCCTACAGGGAAGTCCTGAAGCTTTCTTT.

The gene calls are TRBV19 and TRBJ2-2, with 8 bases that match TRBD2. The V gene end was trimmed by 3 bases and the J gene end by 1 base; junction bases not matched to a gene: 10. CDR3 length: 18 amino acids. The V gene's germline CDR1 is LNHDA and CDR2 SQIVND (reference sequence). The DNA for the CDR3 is TGTGCCAGTAGTATGAAGGTCTCTAGCGGGTGGAACACCGGGGAGCTGTTTTTT. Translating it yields CASSMKVSSGWNTGELFF. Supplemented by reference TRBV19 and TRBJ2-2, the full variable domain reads DGGITQSPKYLFRKEGQNVTLSCEQNLNHDAMYWYRQDPGQGLRLIYYSQIVNDFQKGDIAEGYSVSREKKESFPLTVTSAQKNPTAFYLCASSMKVSSGWNTGELFFGEGSRLTVL.

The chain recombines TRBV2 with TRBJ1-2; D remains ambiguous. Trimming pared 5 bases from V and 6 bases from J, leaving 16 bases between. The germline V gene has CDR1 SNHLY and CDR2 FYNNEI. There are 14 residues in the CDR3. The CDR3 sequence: CASSPWEGTDGYTF. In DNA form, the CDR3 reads TGTGCCAGCAGTCCATGGGAGGGAACAGATGGCTACACCTTC.

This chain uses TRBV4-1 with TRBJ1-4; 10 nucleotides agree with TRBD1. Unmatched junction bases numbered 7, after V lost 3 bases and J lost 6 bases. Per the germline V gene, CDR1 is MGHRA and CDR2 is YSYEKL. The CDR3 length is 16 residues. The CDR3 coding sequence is TGCGCCAGCAGCCAGGATCACGGGACAGGGGATGAAAAACTGTTTTTT. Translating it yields CASSQDHGTGDEKLFF.

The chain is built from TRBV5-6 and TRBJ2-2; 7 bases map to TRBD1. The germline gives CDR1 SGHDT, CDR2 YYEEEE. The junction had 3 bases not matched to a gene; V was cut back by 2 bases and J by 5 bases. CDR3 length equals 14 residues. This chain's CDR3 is CASSFIQGTGELFF. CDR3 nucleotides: TGTGCCAGCAGCTTCATACAGGGGACCGGGGAGCTGTTTTTT.